This TCR beta chain was observed in a study of T cell repertoires in cytomegalovirus infection. Study context: Well-studied HLA-B-restricted epitopes and recently identified HLA-C-restricted epitopes of CMV were both used in the study. Both CMV infection and a matching HLA type were indicated by public TCR beta signatures. Whole-study results and caveats: There were HLA-C-restricted CMV-specific TCR beta clonotypes dominating the ex vivo response.

Using its own MiXCR run on the reads, TCRdb lists one record per CDR3 protein. The sample records under 95,000 distinct CDR3 sequences, about half being singletons. From germline, CDR1 is SGHVS and CDR2 FNYEAQ. Trimming stripped 7 bases from V and 7 bases from J, with 19 bases between. The CDR3 consists of 14 residues. Concerning this clonotype itself: Its antigen is as yet unknown.

The rearrangement uses TRBV7-6 and TRBJ1-1; D is uncertain. This specimen consisted of CD8+ T cells from cultured PBMCs, obtained from culture after CMV antigen stimulation. The TCR comes from a human donor in good health (CMV status not recorded). Some clones in this sample may be carry-over from other donors' samples. The CDR3 reads CASNPASPGNEAFF. CDR3 sequence (DNA): TGTGCCAGCAACCCGGCATCACCGGGGAATGAAGCTTTCTTT. Full variable domain (outside the CDR3, taken from reference TRBV7-6 and TRBJ1-1): GAGVSQSPRYKVTKRGQDVALRCDPISGHVSLYWYRQALGQGPEFLTYFNYEAQQDKSGLPNDRFSAERPEGSISTLTIQRTEQRDSAMYRCASNPASPGNEAFFGQGTRLTVV.